This entry describes one T cell receptor (beta chain). Its target is not known. The ends lost 4 bases at V and 5 bases at J; junction bases unmatched: 14. Per germline, CDR1 PRHDT and CDR2 FYEKMQ (reference sequence). This CDR3 spans 18 amino acids. 60 Vbeta and 13 Jbeta primers were used in PCR. Profiled with immunoSEQ multiplex PCR; TCRdb holds only in-frame clones, not every one. Among roughly 150,000 clones listed, approximately 82% were seen once. This sample stems from a study of cytomegalovirus exposure and HLA in healthy donors. Study-wide background: Tens of millions of unique TCRs from HLA-typed donors were held in an early release of data. Whole-study findings and limits: For TCR beta chains, V- and J-gene trimming was later linked to a missense DCLRE1C variant.

V usage is TRBV13 and J usage is TRBJ2-3, with 11 bases lining up with TRBD2. The receptor was isolated from a man between 18 and 35 years old in good health and CMV-seropositive. Sequencing input: PBMCs. The DNA of the CDR3 is TGTGCCAGCAGCTCACTAGCGGGAGCACCCCTGGCTGGAGATACGCAGTATTTT. Translated: CASSSLAGAPLAGDTQYF.